The source of this T cell receptor (beta chain) is a study of control samples from healthy donors and cancer patients. A word on this clone: This sample also contains other DNA sequences that code for the same CDR3.

V lost 4 bases and J 6 bases, leaving 11 bases between the germline ends. The CDR3 runs 14 residues. The germline V gene encodes CDR1 SGHNT and CDR2 YYREEE (reference sequence). Method: immunoSEQ multiplex PCR; TCRdb's copy keeps in-frame clones and lacks some. The sample contains around 71,000 clones, about nine tenths of which appear only once. The TCR comes from a woman between 50 and 59 years old with colorectal cancer. This rearrangement joins TRBV5-4 to TRBJ1-6, with D uncertain. The sample comprised PBMCs. The CDR3 sequence: CASSALRGNSPLHF. The CDR3 DNA sequence: TGTGCCAGCAGCGCCCTGCGGGGTAATTCACCCCTCCACTTT.